Given below is one TCR beta chain in context. What it recognizes is unknown. Stimulus-free culture yielded autoproliferating CFSE-dim and non-proliferating CFSE-high T cells, each sequenced separately. Pooled replicate wells came from approximately 50 million CFSE-labeled PBMCs cultured about seven days without stimulus. The PBMCs received 0.4 to 0.65 uM CFSE and serum-free culture with no added stimuli. Profiled with immunoSEQ multiplex PCR; TCRdb holds only in-frame clones, not every one. Seen here are around 30,000 clones, about 83% observed once, and the top ten hold under 3.5%. This record belongs to a study of memory B cells and T cells in multiple sclerosis. Findings of the study overall: Clone-set sizes differed between compartments, so shared clonotype counts needed normalization.

The material sequenced was PBMCs from blood kept in culture. This TCR was sampled from a human donor with multiple sclerosis.

The CDR3 region is CASSGQGANQPQHF. In DNA, the CDR3 is TGTGCCAGTTCGGGACAGGGGGCGAATCAGCCCCAGCATTTT. The gene calls are TRBV2 and TRBJ1-5; 12 bases fit TRBD1. V shed 9 bases, J shed 4 bases, and the junction held 4 bases outside the gene matches. CDR3 length equals 14 residues. The germline gives CDR1 SNHLY, CDR2 FYNNEI.